One and the same sample provided the 18 T cell receptor beta chains below, sequenced in a study of blood T cell repertoires in COVID-19. Libraries were prepared by immunoSEQ multiplex PCR; TCRdb keeps only in-frame clonotypes and omits some of them. The sample records approximately 52,000 clones, roughly 89% being singletons. The sequenced sample consisted of peripheral blood. Receptors originate from a man in his sixties with active COVID-19.

This clone was picked up a small number of times. The rearrangement links TRBV2 to TRBJ1-5; 8 nucleotides align to TRBD1. Trimming took 6 bases from V and 7 from J; bases not matched to a gene: 8. The CDR3 is 14 amino acids. CDR1 is SNHLY, CDR2 FYNNEI, per germline. The CDR3 nucleotides read TGTGCCAGCAGCTCCGGACAGGGAGGCCAGCCCCAGCATTTT. Translating it yields CASSSGQGGQPQHF.

This clone occurred once. The CDR3 sequence: CASSRGGDRELRTGELFF. The CDR3 bases are TGCGCCAGCAGCCGGGGAGGGGACAGGGAGTTGCGCACCGGGGAGCTGTTTTTT. The gene calls are TRBV4-1 and TRBJ2-2; 9 bases match TRBD1. CDR1 is MGHRA and CDR2 is YSYEKL in the germline V gene. CDR3 size: 18 residues. J gave up 4 bases and V 4 bases, and 13 bases lay outside the gene matches.

The V gene is TRBV7-2, the J gene TRBJ1-1, with TRBD1 matching 8 bases. Germline CDR1 reads SGHTA; CDR2 reads FQGNSA. Losses at the gene ends were 0 bases for V and 5 bases for J; bases not matched to a gene: 5. This CDR3 is 15 amino acids long. Here the CDR3 reads CASSLADRDFTEAFF. CDR3 sequence (DNA): TGTGCCAGCAGCTTAGCGGACAGGGATTTTACTGAAGCTTTCTTT.

The chain joins TRBV5-1 to TRBJ2-7, with 8 bases lining up with TRBD1. The CDR3 is 16 amino acids. The germline V gene has CDR1 SGHRS and CDR2 YFSETQ. The junction had 7 bases not matched to a gene; V was cut back by 0 bases and J by 2 bases. CDR3 sequence reads: CASSLAVQGATYEQYF. In DNA, the CDR3 is TGCGCCAGCAGCTTGGCGGTCCAGGGGGCTACCTACGAGCAGTACTTC.

The genes are TRBV19 and TRBJ2-1, with 7 bases lining up with TRBD2. Per the germline V gene, CDR1 is LNHDA and CDR2 is SQIVND (reference sequence). This CDR3 has 15 amino acids. J gave up 6 bases and V 5 bases, and 10 bases lay outside the gene matches. CDR3 amino acids: CASSPTGGRANEQFF. CDR3 bases: TGTGCCAGTAGTCCCACTGGGGGGAGGGCCAATGAGCAGTTCTTC.

The gene calls are TRBV9 and TRBJ2-1, with D tentatively TRBD2 (6 bases). This CDR3 is 15 amino acids long. Germline CDR1 SGDLS, CDR2 YYNGEE. Trimming pared 0 bases from V and 3 bases from J, leaving 10 bases between. The CDR3: CASSVDPSDYNEQFF. Here the CDR3 DNA reads TGTGCCAGCAGCGTAGATCCTAGCGACTACAATGAGCAGTTCTTC.

CDR3 coding DNA: TGTGCCACCAGTACATCCGGGAGCACCGGGGAGCTGTTTTTT. Translation gives CATSTSGSTGELFF. V is TRBV19 and J is TRBJ2-2, with D possibly TRBD2 on 6 matching bases. V was pared by 10 bases and J by 4 bases, with 16 bases between. This CDR3 comprises 14 residues. CDR1 LNHDA and CDR2 SQIVND come from the germline V gene (reference sequence).

This clone has only one observation. This chain links TRBV30 with TRBJ2-3; 7 nucleotides match TRBD1. The ends lost 5 bases at V and 1 base at J; junction bases unmatched: 9. CDR3 length: 15 amino acids. Germline values: CDR1 GTSNPN, CDR2 SVGIG (reference sequence). The CDR3 DNA reads TGTGCCTGGGGCCTGACAGGGTACGGCACAGATACGCAGTATTTT. As protein: CAWGLTGYGTDTQYF.

V gene TRBV27 combines with J gene TRBJ2-7; 9 nucleotides agree with TRBD1. Germline values: CDR1 MNHEY, CDR2 SMNVEV (reference sequence). The trim removed 6 bases at V and 2 bases at J, leaving 14 bases unmatched. The CDR3 is 17 residues long. CDR3 protein: CASSLSPGTGLTYEQYF. CDR3 bases: TGTGCCAGCAGCCTAAGCCCCGGGACAGGGTTAACCTACGAGCAGTACTTC.

The chain recombines TRBV18 with TRBJ2-7, with 12 positions matching TRBD2. The CDR3 covers 18 residues. The V and J ends lost 3 bases and 6 bases, in that order; junction bases with no gene match: 15. Germline V lookup: CDR1 KGHSH, CDR2 LQKENI. The CDR3 bases are TGTGCCAGCTCACCCCTCACCCGGGCTAGCGGGAGGGTCTTCGAGCAGTACTTC. This gives the protein CASSPLTRASGRVFEQYF.

The chain uses TRBV6-2 or TRBV6-3 and TRBJ2-5, with a tentative D call TRBD1 (6 bases). V shed 2 bases and J shed 4 bases, with 14 bases lying between them. The CDR3 is made up of 15 amino acids. Germline V lookup: CDR1 MNHEY, CDR2 SVGEGT. The CDR3 nucleotides are TGTGCCAGCAGTTACCCCAGCAGGGGCTCAGAGACCCAGTACTTC. Encoded protein: CASSYPSRGSETQYF.

This chain connects TRBV27 to TRBJ2-1; D gene ambiguous. The CDR3 extends over 16 amino acids. With 5 bases removed from V and 2 bases from J, the gap between germline ends came to 16 bases. Germline V CDR1 and CDR2: MNHEY, SMNVEV (reference sequence). CDR3 sequence: CASSPPEAITYNEQFF. The DNA of the CDR3 is TGTGCCAGCAGTCCACCAGAGGCGATCACCTACAATGAGCAGTTCTTC.

The chain employs TRBV24-1 and TRBJ2-1; 10 nucleotides line up with TRBD2. Germline CDR1 and CDR2: KGHDR and SFDVKD. The CDR3 consists of 16 residues. The V and J ends lost 2 bases and 8 bases, in that order; junction bases with no gene match: 8. CDR3 nucleotides: TGTGCCACCAGTGATTCCCTAGCGGGAGTCATGGATGAGCAGTTCTTC. The encoded protein is CATSDSLAGVMDEQFF.

The chain recombines TRBV24-1 with TRBJ2-2, with TRBD1 identical over 8 bases. With 0 bases clipped from V and 3 bases from J, the junction kept 5 bases outside the gene matches. CDR3 length equals 17 residues. The germline CDR1 and CDR2 sequences are KGHDR and SFDVKD. This chain's CDR3 is CATSDLGQGGDTGELFF. CDR3 nucleotides: TGTGCCACCAGTGATTTGGGACAGGGTGGGGACACCGGGGAGCTGTTTTTT.

V gene TRBV10-3 combines with J gene TRBJ1-1; TRBD1 is a possible D gene (5 bases). V was trimmed by 10 bases and J by 1 base, leaving 10 bases between them. This CDR3 contains 12 residues. Germline V CDR1 and CDR2: ENHRY, SYGVKD. The CDR3 nucleotides read TGTGCCACGTTCGACAGGAACACTGAAGCTTTCTTT. It specifies CATFDRNTEAFF.

The chain recombines TRBV7-3 with TRBJ1-6; no clear D. The CDR3 length is 14 residues. Per germline, CDR1 SGHTA and CDR2 FQGTGA. Trimming shortened V by 5 bases and J by 8 bases, and 13 bases separated the two germline ends. The CDR3 sequence is CASSVLGRDSPLHF. For the CDR3, the DNA is TGTGCCAGCAGCGTCCTTGGGAGAGATTCACCCCTCCACTTT.

The chain joins TRBV5-4 to TRBJ1-1; possible D gene TRBD1, 5 bases. V lost 2 bases and J 1 base, leaving 15 bases between the germline ends. The CDR3 is made up of 16 amino acids. Germline CDR1 and CDR2: SGHNT and YYREEE (reference sequence). CDR3 region: CASSFGNRSPNTEAFF. The CDR3, as DNA: TGTGCCAGCAGCTTTGGGAACAGGAGTCCGAACACTGAAGCTTTCTTT.

The chain has TRBV28 and TRBJ2-2, with D uncertain. The CDR3 consists of 16 residues. CDR1 and CDR2 (germline): MDHEN, SYDVKM. V lost 5 bases and J 10 bases, leaving 23 bases between the germline ends. This CDR3 is CASSPHPGGGRVELFF. As DNA, the CDR3 is TGTGCCAGCAGTCCCCACCCCGGCGGCGGCCGAGTGGAGCTGTTTTTT. The entire variable domain, with the rest obtained from reference TRBV28 and TRBJ2-2, is as follows: DVKVTQSSRYLVKRTGEKVFLECVQDMDHENMFWYRQDPGLGLRLIYFSYDVKMKEKGDIPEGYSVSREKKERFSLILESASTNQTSMYLCASSPHPGGGRVELFFGEGSRLTVL.